This T cell receptor beta chain was retrieved from a study of blood T cell repertoires in COVID-19. The repertoire was sequenced with immunoSEQ multiplex PCR; TCRdb's copy has only in-frame clones and lacks some. The sample has 200,000 to 250,000 clones, roughly 87% seen once. Donors in Cohort 3 who had recovered were those with two negative PCRs, healthcare professional clearance, or resolution of their symptoms. With 6 bases clipped from V and 3 bases from J, the junction kept 7 bases outside the gene matches. The germline CDR1 and CDR2 sequences are SGHTA and FQGNSA. This CDR3 region has 15 residues.

The receptor's source is a man in his thirties or forties who had recovered from COVID-19. This chain joins TRBV7-2 and TRBJ1-5, with 8 bases aligning to TRBD1. The sequencing input was PBMCs or T cells enriched from blood (not recorded which). The CDR3 DNA reads as TGTGCCAGCAGACCGGGACAGGTGAACAATCAGCCCCAGCATTTT. Its translation is CASRPGQVNNQPQHF. Variable domain in full (rest from reference TRBV7-2 and TRBJ1-5): GAGVSQSPSNKVTEKGKDVELRCDPISGHTALYWYRQSLGQGLEFLIYFQGNSAPDKSGLPSDRFSAERTGGSVSTLTIQRTQQEDSAVYLCASRPGQVNNQPQHFGDGTRLSIL.